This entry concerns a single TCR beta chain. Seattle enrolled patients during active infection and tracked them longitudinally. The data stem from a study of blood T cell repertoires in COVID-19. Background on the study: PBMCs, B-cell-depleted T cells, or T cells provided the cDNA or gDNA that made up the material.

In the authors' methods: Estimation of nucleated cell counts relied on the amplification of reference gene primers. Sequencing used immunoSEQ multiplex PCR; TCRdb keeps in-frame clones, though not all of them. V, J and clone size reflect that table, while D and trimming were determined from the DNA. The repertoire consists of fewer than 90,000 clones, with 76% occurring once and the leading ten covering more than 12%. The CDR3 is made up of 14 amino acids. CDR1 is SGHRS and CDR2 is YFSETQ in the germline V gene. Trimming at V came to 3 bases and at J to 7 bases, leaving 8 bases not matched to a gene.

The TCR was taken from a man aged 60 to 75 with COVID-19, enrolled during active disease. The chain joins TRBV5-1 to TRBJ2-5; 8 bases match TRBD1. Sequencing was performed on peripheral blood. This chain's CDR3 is CASSSDRAGGTQYF. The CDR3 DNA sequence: TGCGCCAGCAGCTCGGACAGGGCCGGCGGGACCCAGTACTTC.